A selection of T cell receptor beta chains follows, all from one sample in a study of Graves' ophthalmopathy and Graves' hyperthyroidism. Via MiXCR, TCRdb re-called the multiplex PCR reads, giving one row per CDR3 protein. The sample shows about 240,000 distinct CDR3 sequences, around 50% of them seen only once. The specimen was peripheral blood. These receptors were obtained from an adult man with Graves' ophthalmopathy. Both conserved end residues are part of each CDR3. D genes are given only for firm matches. Clone size, where shown, is once, few, many, or a class for clones that have expanded.

clone_size	v_call	j_call	d_call	cdr3_nt	cdr3_aa
few	TRBV5-1	TRBJ2-7	TRBD2	TGCGCCAGCAGCTTGGCGGGAGGGCGGGGGAACTACGAGCAGTACTTC	CASSLAGGRGNYEQYF
few	TRBV12-3/TRBV12-4	TRBJ2-5	TRBD1	TGTGCCAGCAGTGAGGGGAACAGGGGAAAAGAGACCCAGTACTTC	CASSEGNRGKETQYF
few	TRBV9	TRBJ1-2	.	TGTGCCAGCACCACACCAGGACGGAACTATGGCTACACCTTC	CASTTPGRNYGYTF
.	TRBV5-1	TRBJ1-3	.	TGTGCCAGCAGCTTATACCTCTCTGGAAACACCATATATTTT	CASSLYLSGNTIYF
.	TRBV6-5	TRBJ1-2	.	TGTGCCAGCAGTTCTCCGACGGTGCACTATGGCTACACCTTC	CASSSPTVHYGYTF
.	TRBV12-3/TRBV12-4	TRBJ1-2	.	TGTGCCAGCAGTTTAGGCCCAAGCAGGGCCTATGGCTACACCTTC	CASSLGPSRAYGYTF
.	TRBV12-3/TRBV12-4	TRBJ2-7	TRBD1	TGTGCCAGCACCCTGGGGACAGGGGTCCACCACGAGCAGTACTTC	CASTLGTGVHHEQYF
few	TRBV7-6	TRBJ2-7	TRBD1	TGTGCCAGCAGCCACGGTCCGGGACAGGGGTTCGAGCAGTACTTC	CASSHGPGQGFEQYF
.	TRBV10-3	TRBJ1-1	.	TGTGCCATCAGTGAGCGGGGGAGCGGTTTGAACACTGAAGCTTTCTTT	CAISERGSGLNTEAFF
.	TRBV4-1	TRBJ1-5	.	TGCGCCAGCAGCCAAGGATTAAAAACCGGGAGCAATCAGCCCCAGCATTTT	CASSQGLKTGSNQPQHF
.	TRBV12-3/TRBV12-4	TRBJ2-2	TRBD2	TGCGCCAGCAGCCAACTAGCGGGAGAATACGGGGAGCTGTTTTTT	CASSQLAGEYGELFF
.	TRBV5-1	TRBJ1-2	TRBD1	TGCGCCAGCAGCTCCTGGGACAGAGTAACCTATGGCTACACCTTC	CASSSWDRVTYGYTF
few	TRBV20-1	TRBJ2-7	TRBD1	TGCAGTGCTGCAGGACCAGGGGGCGACGAGCAGTACTTC	CSAAGPGGDEQYF
few	TRBV19	TRBJ1-2	.	TGTGCCAGTAGTCCACACGGACAGCGACTCTATGGCTACACCTTC	CASSPHGQRLYGYTF
.	TRBV7-9	TRBJ1-1	TRBD1	TGTGCCAGCAGCTTAGAAAGGGGGCAAGGTGAAGCTTTCTTT	CASSLERGQGEAFF
.	TRBV12-3/TRBV12-4	TRBJ1-5	.	TGTGCCGGCAGCCAGGACAATCAGCCCCAGCATTTT	CAGSQDNQPQHF
.	TRBV19	TRBJ2-5	TRBD1	TGTGCCAGTAGGATGGTGGACAGGGGGCGAGAGACCCAGTACTTC	CASRMVDRGRETQYF
.	TRBV7-8	TRBJ1-1	.	TGTGCCAGCAGCTCGGGACTCGAGAGAGCGGCTTTCTTT	CASSSGLERAAFF
.	TRBV7-9	TRBJ2-7	TRBD2	TGTGCCAGCAGCTCCTGGACTAGCGGGAGCCACGAGCAGTACTTC	CASSSWTSGSHEQYF
.	TRBV7-3	TRBJ2-5	TRBD1	TGTGCCAGCAGCTTAACTGGCAGGGGGCCGGAGACCCAGTACTTC	CASSLTGRGPETQYF
many	TRBV7-9	TRBJ2-5	TRBD1	TGTGCCAGCAGCTCCATGAGGGACAGAAAAGAGACCCAGTACTTC	CASSSMRDRKETQYF
once	TRBV14	TRBJ1-1	TRBD1	TGTGCCAGCAGCCAATCGGACAGGGACACTGAAGCTTTCTTT	CASSQSDRDTEAFF
.	TRBV10-3	TRBJ1-4	.	TGTGCCATTCTCGACAGCGTTAATGAAAAACTGTTTTTT	CAILDSVNEKLFF
.	TRBV9	TRBJ1-2	.	TGTGCCAGCAGCCCAGGGCCGTTGGGGTACACCTTC	CASSPGPLGYTF
.	TRBV19	TRBJ1-5	.	TGTGCCAGTAGTATGGGGGGCGAACAGCCCCAGCATTTT	CASSMGGEQPQHF
.	TRBV5-4	TRBJ2-7	TRBD1	TGTGCCAGCAGCCGCGGGACAGGGGGTTTAACATACGAGCAGTACTTC	CASSRGTGGLTYEQYF
.	TRBV5-1	TRBJ1-2	.	TGCGCCAGCAGCCCCGCTACAGTAAACTATGGCTACACCTTC	CASSPATVNYGYTF
.	TRBV7-8	TRBJ1-2	TRBD1	TGTGCCAGCAGCTTAGGGATTGCAGGGGGCTATGGCTACACCTTC	CASSLGIAGGYGYTF
.	TRBV3-1	TRBJ1-5	.	TGTGCCAGCAGCCAAGGTGGGCAGGGGACCTATAGCAATCAGCCCCAGCATTTT	CASSQGGQGTYSNQPQHF
.	TRBV10-3	TRBJ2-7	TRBD2	TGTGCCAGCAGTTATCAATCTAGCGGGAGTGACGAGCAGTACTTC	CASSYQSSGSDEQYF
few	TRBV15	TRBJ2-2	.	TGTGCCACCAGCAGCTACGAAATCGGGAACACCGGGGAGCTGTTTTTT	CATSSYEIGNTGELFF
.	TRBV9	TRBJ2-7	.	TGTGCCAGCAGCCCCCCGGCAGGGCTATCCTACGAGCAGTACTTC	CASSPPAGLSYEQYF
.	TRBV2	TRBJ1-4	.	TGTGCCAGCAGTTACGTCCAGAAGGGTAATGAAAAACTGTTTTTT	CASSYVQKGNEKLFF
.	TRBV19	TRBJ1-2	.	TGTGCCAGTAGTATAGCTACTGGTCATTTCAACTATGGCTACACCTTC	CASSIATGHFNYGYTF